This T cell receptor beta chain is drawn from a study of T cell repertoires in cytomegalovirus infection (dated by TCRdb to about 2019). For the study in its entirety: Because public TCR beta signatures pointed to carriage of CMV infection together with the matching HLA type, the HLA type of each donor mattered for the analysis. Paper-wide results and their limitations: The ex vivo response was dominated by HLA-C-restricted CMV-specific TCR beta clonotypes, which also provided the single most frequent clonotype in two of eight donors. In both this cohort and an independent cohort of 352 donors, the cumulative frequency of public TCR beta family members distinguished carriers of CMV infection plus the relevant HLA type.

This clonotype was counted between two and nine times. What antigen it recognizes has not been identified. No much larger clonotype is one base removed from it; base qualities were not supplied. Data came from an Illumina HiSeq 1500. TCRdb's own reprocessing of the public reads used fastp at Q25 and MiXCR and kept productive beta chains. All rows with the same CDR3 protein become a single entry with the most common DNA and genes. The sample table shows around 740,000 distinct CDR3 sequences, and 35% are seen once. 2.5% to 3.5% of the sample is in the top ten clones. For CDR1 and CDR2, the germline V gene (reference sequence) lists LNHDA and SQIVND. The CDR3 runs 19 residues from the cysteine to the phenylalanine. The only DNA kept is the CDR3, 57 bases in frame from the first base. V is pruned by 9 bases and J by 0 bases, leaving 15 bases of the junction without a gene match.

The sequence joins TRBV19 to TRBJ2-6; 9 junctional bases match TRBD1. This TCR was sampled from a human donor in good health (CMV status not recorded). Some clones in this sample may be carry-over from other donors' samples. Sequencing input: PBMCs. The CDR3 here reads CASRRNGQGFSSGANVLTF. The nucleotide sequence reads TGTGCCAGCCGACGGAACGGACAGGGGTTTAGCTCTGGGGCCAACGTCCTGACTTTC.